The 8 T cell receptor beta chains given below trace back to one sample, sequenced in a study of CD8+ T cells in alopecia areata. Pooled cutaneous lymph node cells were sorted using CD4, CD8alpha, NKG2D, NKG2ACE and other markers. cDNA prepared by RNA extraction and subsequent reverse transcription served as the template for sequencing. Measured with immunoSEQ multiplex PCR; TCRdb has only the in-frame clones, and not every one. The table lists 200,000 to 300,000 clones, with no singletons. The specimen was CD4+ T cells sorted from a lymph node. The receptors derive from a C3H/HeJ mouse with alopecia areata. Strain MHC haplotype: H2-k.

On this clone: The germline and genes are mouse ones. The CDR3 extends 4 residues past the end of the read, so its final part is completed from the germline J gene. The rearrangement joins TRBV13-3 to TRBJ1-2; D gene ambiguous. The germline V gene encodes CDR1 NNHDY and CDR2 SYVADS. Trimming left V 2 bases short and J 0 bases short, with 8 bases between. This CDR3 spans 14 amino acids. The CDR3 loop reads CASSDSQTNSDYTF. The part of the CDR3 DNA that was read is TGTGCCAGCAGTGACTCACAAACAAACTCC.

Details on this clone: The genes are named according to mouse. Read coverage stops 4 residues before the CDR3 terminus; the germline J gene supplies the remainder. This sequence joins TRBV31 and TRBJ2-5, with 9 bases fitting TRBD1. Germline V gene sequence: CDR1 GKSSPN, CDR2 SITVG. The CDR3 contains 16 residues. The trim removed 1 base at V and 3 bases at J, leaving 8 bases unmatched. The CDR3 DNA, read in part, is TGTGCCTGGAGTCCTTCCCCGGACAGGGGACAAGAC. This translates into CAWSPSPDRGQD. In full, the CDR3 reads CAWSPSPDRGQDTQYF.

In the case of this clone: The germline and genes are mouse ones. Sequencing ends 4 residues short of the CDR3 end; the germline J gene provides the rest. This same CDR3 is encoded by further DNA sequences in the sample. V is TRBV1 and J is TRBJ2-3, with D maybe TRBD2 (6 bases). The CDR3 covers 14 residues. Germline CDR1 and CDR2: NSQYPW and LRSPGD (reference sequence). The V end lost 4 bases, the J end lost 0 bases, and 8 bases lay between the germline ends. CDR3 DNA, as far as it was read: TGCACCTGCAGTGGCGGGACTAGTGCAGAA. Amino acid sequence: CTCSGGTSAE. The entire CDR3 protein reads CTCSGGTSAETLYF.

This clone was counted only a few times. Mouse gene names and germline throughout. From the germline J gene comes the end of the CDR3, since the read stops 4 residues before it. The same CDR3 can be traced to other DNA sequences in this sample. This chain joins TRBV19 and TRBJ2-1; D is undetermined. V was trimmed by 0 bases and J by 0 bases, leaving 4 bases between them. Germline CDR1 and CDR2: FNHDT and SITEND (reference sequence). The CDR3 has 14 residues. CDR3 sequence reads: CASSIDSNYAEQFF. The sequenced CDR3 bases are TGTGCCAGCAGTATAGACAGTAACTATGCT. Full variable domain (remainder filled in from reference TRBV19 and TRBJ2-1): GGIITQTPKFLIGQEGQKLTLKCQQNFNHDTMYWYRQDSGKGLRLIYYSITENDLQKGDLSEGYDASREKKSSFSLTVTSAQKNEMAVFLCASSIDSNYAEQFFGPGTRLTVL.

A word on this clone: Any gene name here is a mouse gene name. The chain's CDR3 is CASSDTGGNTEVFF. The sequenced CDR3 bases are TGTGCCAGCAGCGATACAGGGGGCAACACA. The chain is built from TRBV19 and TRBJ1-1; TRBD1 agrees at 9 bases. Read coverage stops 4 residues before the CDR3 terminus; the germline J gene supplies the remainder. The CDR3 runs to 14 residues. J lost 2 bases, V lost 5 bases, and 4 bases had no gene match. Germline V gives CDR1 FNHDT, CDR2 SITEND (reference sequence).

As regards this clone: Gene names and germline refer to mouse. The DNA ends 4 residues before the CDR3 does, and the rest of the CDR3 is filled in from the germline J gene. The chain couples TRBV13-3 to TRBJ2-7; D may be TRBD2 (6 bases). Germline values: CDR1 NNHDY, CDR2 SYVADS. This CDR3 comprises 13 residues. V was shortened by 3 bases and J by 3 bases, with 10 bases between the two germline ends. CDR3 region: CASSVAGDYEQYF. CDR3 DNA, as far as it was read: TGTGCCAGCAGTGTGGCTGGGGACTAT.

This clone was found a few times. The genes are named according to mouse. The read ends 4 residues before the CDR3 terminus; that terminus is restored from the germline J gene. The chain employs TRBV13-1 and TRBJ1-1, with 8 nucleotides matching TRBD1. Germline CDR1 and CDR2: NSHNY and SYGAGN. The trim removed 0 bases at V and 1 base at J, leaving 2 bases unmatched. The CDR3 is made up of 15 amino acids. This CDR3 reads CASSDEGTGNTEVFF. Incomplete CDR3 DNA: TGTGCCAGCAGTGATGAGGGGACAGGGAACACA.

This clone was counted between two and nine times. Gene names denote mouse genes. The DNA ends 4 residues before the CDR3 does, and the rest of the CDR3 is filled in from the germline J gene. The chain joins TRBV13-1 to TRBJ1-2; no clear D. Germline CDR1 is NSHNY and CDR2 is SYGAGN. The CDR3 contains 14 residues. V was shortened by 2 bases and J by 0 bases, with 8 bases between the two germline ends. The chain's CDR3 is CASSETNTNSDYTF. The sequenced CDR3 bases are TGTGCCAGCAGTGAGACAAACACAAACTCC.